A single TCR beta chain is shown here with its context. What it recognizes is unknown. Unique molecular identifiers were used to barcode this TCRbeta library. TCRdb used MiXCR to reprocess the PCR reads, holding one entry per CDR3 protein. Among a few hundred thousand distinct CDR3 sequences listed, 20% to 30% were seen once. This CDR3 is 12 amino acids long. Germline assignment: CDR1 SQVTM and CDR2 ANQGSEA. The trim removed 6 bases at V and 2 bases at J, leaving 2 bases unmatched. The data were obtained in a study of T-cell reconstitution after alpha-beta-depleted transplantation in children. Whole-study results and caveats: Once a year had passed after transplant, T-cell counts and diversity came mostly from newly produced T cells. Several patients had high TCRbeta diversity at day 60; it came from surviving recipient T cells and thymic progenitors. Expanded graft clones, several hundred of them, were reportedly the source of alpha-beta T cells about two months after transplant.

The gene calls are TRBV29-1 and TRBJ1-2; TRBD1 matches 8 bases. The starting material was PBMCs, obtained before TCRalphabeta/CD19-depleted stem cell transplant. This TCR came from a girl aged 2-10 years with Fanconi anemia, due to receive a stem cell transplant. This CDR3 reads CSVQGANYGYTF. In nucleotides, the CDR3 is TGCAGCGTGCAGGGGGCGAACTATGGCTACACCTTC.